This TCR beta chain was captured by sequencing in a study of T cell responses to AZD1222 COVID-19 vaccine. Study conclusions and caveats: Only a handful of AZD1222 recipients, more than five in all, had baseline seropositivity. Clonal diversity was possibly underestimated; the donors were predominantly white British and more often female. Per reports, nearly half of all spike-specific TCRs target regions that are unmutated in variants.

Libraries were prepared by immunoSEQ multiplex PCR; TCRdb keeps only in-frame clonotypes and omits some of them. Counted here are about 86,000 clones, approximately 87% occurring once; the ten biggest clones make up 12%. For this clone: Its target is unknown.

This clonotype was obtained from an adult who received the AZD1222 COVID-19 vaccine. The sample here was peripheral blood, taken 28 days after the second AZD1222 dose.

CDR3 sequence reads: CASSTGTGIRQPQHF. CDR3 DNA: TGTGCCAGCAGTACCGGGACAGGGATCCGACAGCCCCAGCATTTT. The V gene is TRBV6-8, the J gene TRBJ1-5; 9 bases are a match to TRBD1. This CDR3 comprises 15 residues. V shed 5 bases and J 7 bases; nucleotides not matched to a gene: 9. Germline loops: CDR1 MNHGY, CDR2 SAAAGT.